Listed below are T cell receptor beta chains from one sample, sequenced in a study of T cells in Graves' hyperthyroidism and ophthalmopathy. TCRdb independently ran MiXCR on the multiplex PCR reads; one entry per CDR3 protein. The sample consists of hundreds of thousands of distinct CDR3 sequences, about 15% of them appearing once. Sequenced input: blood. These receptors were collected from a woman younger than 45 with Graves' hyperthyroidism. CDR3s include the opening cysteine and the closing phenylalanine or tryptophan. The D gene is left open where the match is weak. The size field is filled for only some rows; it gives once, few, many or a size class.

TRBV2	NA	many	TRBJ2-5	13	CASVPGARETQYF	TGTGCCAGCGTCCCAGGGGCCCGGGAGACCCAGTACTTC
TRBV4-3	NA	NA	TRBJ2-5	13	CARSQAREETQYF	TGCGCCAGGAGCCAAGCCAGAGAAGAGACCCAGTACTTC
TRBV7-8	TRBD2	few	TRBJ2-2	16	CASSLSPSGFTGELFF	TGTGCCAGCAGCTTATCCCCTAGCGGGTTCACCGGGGAGCTGTTTTTT
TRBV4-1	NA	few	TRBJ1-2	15	CASSPGLDRVYGYTF	TGCGCCAGCAGCCCGGGCCTTGATCGAGTCTATGGCTACACCTTC
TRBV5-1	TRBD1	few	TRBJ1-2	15	CASSRDRGANYGYTF	TGCGCCAGCAGCCGGGACAGGGGAGCTAACTATGGCTACACCTTC
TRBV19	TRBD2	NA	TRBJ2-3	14	CASSLAALTDTQYF	TGTGCCAGTTCACTAGCGGCCCTCACAGATACGCAGTATTTT
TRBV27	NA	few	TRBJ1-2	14	CASSLSGAKYGYTF	TGTGCCAGCAGTTTATCTGGGGCCAAATATGGCTACACCTTC
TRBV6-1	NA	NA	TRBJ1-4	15	CASSEALAARRKLFF	TGTGCCAGCAGTGAAGCTTTGGCGGCGAGGAGAAAACTGTTTTTT
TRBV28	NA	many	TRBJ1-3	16	CASSFEIGISGNTIYF	TGTGCCAGCAGTTTTGAAATCGGAATTTCTGGAAACACCATATATTTT
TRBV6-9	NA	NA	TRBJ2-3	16	CASSYTGGTVTDTQCF	TGTGCCAGCAGTTACACGGGCGGGACCGTCACAGATACGCAGTGTTTT
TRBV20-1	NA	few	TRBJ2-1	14	CSARSLVGANEQFF	TGCAGTGCTAGGTCTCTAGTCGGGGCCAATGAGCAGTTCTTC
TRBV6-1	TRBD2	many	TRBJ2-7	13	CASSAGLAYEQYF	TGTGCCAGCAGCGCCGGACTAGCCTACGAGCAGTACTTC
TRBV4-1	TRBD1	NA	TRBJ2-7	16	CASSQDGTGLFYEQYF	TGCGCCAGCAGCCAAGATGGGACAGGGCTCTTCTACGAGCAGTACTTC
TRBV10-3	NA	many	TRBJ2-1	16	CAISGTSGAAYNEQFF	TGTGCCATCAGTGGTACGTCTGGGGCCGCCTACAATGAGCAGTTCTTC
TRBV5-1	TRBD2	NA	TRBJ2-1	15	CASSLRLAGANEQFF	TGCGCCAGCAGCTTGAGGCTAGCGGGGGCCAATGAGCAGTTCTTC
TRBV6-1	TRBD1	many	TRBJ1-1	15	CASSSLDRGAAEAFF	TGTGCCAGCAGCTCCCTGGACAGGGGGGCGGCTGAAGCTTTCTTT
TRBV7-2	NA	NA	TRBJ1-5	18	CASSLDADRRGGGEPQHF	TGTGCCAGCAGCTTAGACGCAGACCGGAGGGGAGGGGGGGAGCCCCAGCATTTT
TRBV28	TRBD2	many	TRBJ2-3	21	CASSLGLPGLAGGPTTDTQYF	TGTGCCAGCAGTCTGGGACTGCCCGGACTAGCGGGAGGGCCAACCACAGATACGCAGTATTTT
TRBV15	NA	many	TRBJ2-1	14	CATSGLLLDPEQFF	TGTGCCACCAGCGGACTGCTACTGGACCCTGAGCAGTTCTTC
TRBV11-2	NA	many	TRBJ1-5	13	CASSFQRDQPQHF	TGTGCCAGCAGCTTCCAGCGGGATCAGCCCCAGCATTTT
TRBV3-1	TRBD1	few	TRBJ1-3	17	CASSQSPGQSSGNTIYF	TGTGCCAGCAGCCAGTCACCGGGACAGAGCTCTGGAAACACCATATATTTT
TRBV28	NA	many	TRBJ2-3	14	CATLGGAGTDTQYF	TGTGCCACCCTCGGAGGGGCAGGCACAGATACGCAGTATTTT
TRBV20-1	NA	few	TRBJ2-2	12	CSGRRNAGELFF	TGCAGTGGGCGGAGAAACGCCGGGGAGCTGTTTTTT
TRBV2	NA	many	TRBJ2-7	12	CASINPGSEQYF	TGTGCCAGCATTAACCCCGGGAGCGAGCAGTACTTC
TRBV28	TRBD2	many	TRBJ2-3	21	CASSLPPGLAGWFGSTDTQYF	TGTGCCAGCAGTTTGCCTCCGGGACTAGCGGGATGGTTCGGGAGCACAGATACGCAGTATTTT
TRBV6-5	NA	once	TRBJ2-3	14	CASSYAGPTDTQYF	TGTGCCAGCAGTTACGCGGGGCCGACAGATACGCAGTATTTT
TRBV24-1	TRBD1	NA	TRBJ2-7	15	CATSETGQGAREQYF	TGTGCCACCAGTGAAACGGGACAGGGGGCCCGGGAGCAGTACTTC
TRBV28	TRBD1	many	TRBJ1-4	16	CASKTRDRGFGEKLFF	TGTGCCAGCAAGACACGGGACAGGGGCTTTGGGGAAAAACTGTTTTTT
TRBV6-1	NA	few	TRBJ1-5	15	CASSEQGGGNQPQHF	TGTGCCAGCAGTGAACAGGGAGGGGGCAATCAGCCCCAGCATTTT
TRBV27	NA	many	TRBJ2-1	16	CASSLKAGTSYNEQFF	TGTGCCAGCAGCTTAAAGGCAGGGACGTCCTACAATGAGCAGTTCTTC
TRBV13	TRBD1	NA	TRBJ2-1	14	CASQPRQGVNEQFF	TGTGCCAGCCAGCCGAGACAGGGGGTTAATGAGCAGTTCTTC
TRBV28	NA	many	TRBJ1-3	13	CASRRTPGNTIYF	TGTGCCAGCAGACGGACACCTGGAAACACCATATATTTT
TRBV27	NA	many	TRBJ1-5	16	CASSFVGARGNQPQHF	TGTGCCAGCAGTTTTGTGGGGGCGCGGGGCAATCAGCCCCAGCATTTT
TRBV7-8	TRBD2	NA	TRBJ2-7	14	CASTGGGPSYEQYF	TGTGCCAGCACCGGGGGGGGCCCTTCCTACGAGCAGTACTTC
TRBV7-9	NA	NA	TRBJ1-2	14	CASSYAAGLHGYTF	TGTGCCAGCAGCTATGCGGCGGGACTTCATGGCTACACCTTC
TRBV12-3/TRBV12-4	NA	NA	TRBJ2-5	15	CASSLNEGIQETQYF	TGTGCCAGCAGTTTAAACGAGGGCATCCAAGAGACCCAGTACTTC
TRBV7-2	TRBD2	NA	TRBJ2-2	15	CASSSSAGGRGELFF	TGTGCCAGCAGCTCGTCAGCGGGAGGGAGGGGGGAGCTGTTTTTT